The clone carrying this T cell receptor (beta chain) turned up a few times. Its antigen remains unknown. V trimming: 5 bases; J trimming: 5 bases; junction bases outside the gene matches: 8. Germline V gene data show CDR1 as MNHNS and CDR2 as SASEGT. The CDR3 runs to 16 residues. This entry belongs to a study of identical twins. A universal primer binding site was introduced by template switching. The final cDNA contained unique molecular identifiers. MiXCR, applied by TCRdb to the 5' RACE reads, yields one record per CDR3 protein. The sample has about 890,000 distinct CDR3 sequences, 9% to 15% seen once; the top ten hold about 1.5%. Study-wide findings and caveats: Researchers caution that invariant MAIT and iNKT cells could partly confound zero-insertion analyses.

Every sampled donor was Caucasian and healthy. The same data also contributed to another study, on yellow fever vaccine responses in identical twins.

Specimen: PBMCs. The chain joins TRBV6-1 to TRBJ2-3; 12 nucleotides line up with TRBD2. This clonotype originated in a woman in her late teens or twenties in good health. This CDR3 reads CASSTLAGGPGDTQYF. CDR3 DNA sequence: TGTGCCAGCAGTACCCTAGCGGGAGGGCCGGGAGATACGCAGTATTTT.